This T cell receptor beta chain was captured by sequencing in a study of cytomegalovirus exposure and HLA in healthy donors. General study findings and limits: TCR clusters originating in the first cohort tended to co-occur in the 120 validation repertoires, according to a later analysis. In vitro data verified a few CMV-associated chains as specific for CMV antigens.

Measured with immunoSEQ multiplex PCR; TCRdb has only the in-frame clones, and not every one. Here the sample spans over 100,000 clones, about nine tenths being singletons. About this clone: Its antigen is unidentified.

Germline CDR1 is SGHVS and CDR2 is FNYEAQ. Trimming removed 5 bases at V and 7 bases at J, with 12 bases between. The CDR3 loop spans 14 amino acids. The gene calls are TRBV7-6 and TRBJ1-6, with D perhaps matching TRBD1 (5 bases). The specimen was PBMCs. This sequence originates from a woman in her late teens or twenties in good health and CMV-seronegative. The CDR3 coding sequence is TGTGCCAGCAGCGATACAGGTGCCAATTCACCCCTCCACTTT. Amino acid sequence: CASSDTGANSPLHF. Full variable domain (rest looked up from reference TRBV7-6 and TRBJ1-6): GAGVSQSPRYKVTKRGQDVALRCDPISGHVSLYWYRQALGQGPEFLTYFNYEAQQDKSGLPNDRFSAERPEGSISTLTIQRTEQRDSAMYRCASSDTGANSPLHFGNGTRLTVT.